This entry describes one T cell receptor beta chain. CDR1 GTSNPN and CDR2 SVGIG come from the germline V gene (reference sequence). The J segment lost 6 bases and the V segment lost 3 bases, leaving 4 bases of the junction unmatched. The CDR3 is made up of 13 amino acids. This sample is part of a study of blood T cell repertoires in COVID-19. Overall study context: Donors in the United States, Italy and Spain gave samples during acute or convalescent COVID-19. T cells, B-cell-depleted T cells, or PBMCs supplied cDNA or gDNA.

In the source study's methods: The assay estimated nucleated cells by amplifying reference gene primers. TCRdb keeps only in-frame clones here, not all; method: immunoSEQ multiplex PCR. D and trimming come from the DNA, and the V and J calls and clone size come from that table. The sample carries about 59,000 clones, around three quarters recorded once. The sequencing sample was made of peripheral blood. The TCR comes from a man between 60 and 70 years old with acute or convalescent COVID-19. This chain connects TRBV30 to TRBJ1-5, with 8 nucleotides matching TRBD1. CDR3 nucleotide sequence: TGTGCCTGGAGCCCAGGGGGCCGTCAGCCCCAGCATTTT. As protein: CAWSPGGRQPQHF. Full variable domain (remainder filled in from reference TRBV30 and TRBJ1-5): SQTIHQWPATLVQPVGSPLSLECTVEGTSNPNLYWYRQAAGRGLQLLFYSVGIGQISSEVPQNLSASRPQDRQFILSSKKLLLSDSGFYLCAWSPGGRQPQHFGDGTRLSIL.